Below, 32 T cell receptor beta chains from the same sample are listed, as sequenced in a study of blood T cells in healthy people across ages. Primed by a sample-barcoded 5' primer and a J-beta primer mix, a second PCR proceeded for 7 to 11 cycles. A single record per CDR3 protein comes from TCRdb applying MiXCR to the 5' RACE reads. The data contain 550,000 to 750,000 distinct CDR3 sequences, roughly 20% of them singletons. The sample was blood. The receptors derive from a man in his 70s in good health.

J is TRBJ2-1 and V is TRBV20-1; TRBD2 matches 7 bases. This CDR3 is built from 16 residues. Unmatched junction bases numbered 5, after V lost 0 bases and J lost 0 bases. Per the germline V gene, CDR1 is DFQATT and CDR2 is SNEGSKA (reference sequence). CDR3 sequence (DNA): TGCAGTGCTAGAGAGGGACGCGGGAGCTCCTACAATGAGCAGTTCTTC. It is translated as CSAREGRGSSYNEQFF.

The chain has TRBV9 and TRBJ2-3; 7 nucleotides match TRBD2. CDR1 and CDR2 (germline): SGDLS, YYNGEE. The CDR3 contains 15 residues. V gave up 1 base and J gave up 3 bases; unmatched junction bases: 5. In nucleotides, the CDR3 is TGTGCCAGCAGCGTAACCGGGACTAAAACAGATACGCAGTATTTT. Amino acid sequence: CASSVTGTKTDTQYF.

The rearrangement uses TRBV6-5 and TRBJ2-6; D remains ambiguous. CDR1 is MNHEY and CDR2 is SVGAGI in the germline V gene. The CDR3 loop spans 15 amino acids. V lost 6 bases and J 2 bases, leaving 11 bases between the germline ends. The CDR3 loop is CASRLTWAGANVLTF. CDR3 coding DNA: TGTGCCAGCAGGCTGACTTGGGCTGGGGCCAACGTCCTGACTTTC.

This chain links TRBV9 with TRBJ1-4, with a weak D call TRBD1 (6 bases). CDR1 and CDR2 (germline): SGDLS, YYNGEE. V lost 0 bases, J lost 6 bases, and 15 bases lay in between. The CDR3 loop spans 16 amino acids. The CDR3 reads CASSVGLGGAYEKLFF. The CDR3 DNA reads as TGTGCCAGCAGCGTAGGGCTGGGGGGCGCGTATGAAAAACTGTTTTTT.

The rearrangement uses TRBV28 and TRBJ1-2; TRBD1 matches at 7 bases. Per the germline V gene, CDR1 is MDHEN and CDR2 is SYDVKM. This CDR3 contains 15 residues. V gave up 7 bases and J gave up 4 bases; unmatched junction bases: 12. CDR3 in amino acids: CASKVNGQASYGYTF. CDR3 bases: TGTGCCAGCAAGGTTAATGGACAGGCATCCTATGGCTACACCTTC.

This clonotype has a handful of counts. This chain links TRBV29-1 with TRBJ1-5, with 8 bases aligning to TRBD1. The V gene's germline CDR1 is SQVTM and CDR2 ANQGSEA. The CDR3 spans 13 residues. After removal of 3 bases from V and 2 bases from J, the junction contained 0 bases not matched to a gene. CDR3 protein: CSVETGGNQPQHF. The CDR3 region has the DNA TGCAGCGTTGAGACAGGGGGCAATCAGCCCCAGCATTTT.

The chain joins TRBV20-1 to TRBJ2-7; D ambiguous. The length of the CDR3 is 13 residues. V lost 3 bases to trimming and J lost 0 bases, with 9 bases between them. Germline CDR1 DFQATT, CDR2 SNEGSKA (reference sequence). The CDR3 bases are TGCAGTGCTAGCGCTGTTAGCTCCTACGAGCAGTACTTC. It is translated as CSASAVSSYEQYF.

This chain uses TRBV6-2 or TRBV6-3 with TRBJ2-5, with 8 bases aligning to TRBD2. The J call could be wrong; TRBJ2-7 is a better fit for the DNA end. The CDR3 is 16 amino acids. Germline CDR1 reads MNHEY; CDR2 reads SVGEGT. CDR3 sequence (DNA): TGTGCCAGCAGTTACAGAGCGGGAGCCCTCTCCTACGAGCAGTACTTC. Translating gives CASSYRAGALSYEQYF.

This clonotype was detected a few times. J is TRBJ2-3 and V is TRBV20-1, with TRBD2 matching over 11 bases. J was trimmed by 0 bases and V by 3 bases; bases with no gene match: 14. The CDR3 totals 19 residues. Per germline, CDR1 DFQATT and CDR2 SNEGSKA (reference sequence). CDR3 region: CSASNILAGERSSTDTQYF. Here the CDR3 DNA reads TGCAGTGCTAGCAACATACTAGCGGGAGAGAGGTCTAGCACAGATACGCAGTATTTT.

This clonotype was picked up a small number of times. It may be a read error: a sequence one base away is much more abundant. This chain joins TRBV4-2 and TRBJ2-5; D might be TRBD2 (5 bases). CDR3 size: 19 residues. Germline V gives CDR1 LGHNA, CDR2 YNFKEQ. Written as DNA, the CDR3 is TGTGCCGGCAGCCAACTGTTAAACTCCCGAGGGCCAATTGAAGAGACCCAGTACTTC. It encodes CAGSQLLNSRGPIEETQYF.

The table lists this clonotype with a few counts. This chain uses TRBV14 with TRBJ2-3, with TRBD1 matching 7 bases. CDR1 SGHDN and CDR2 FVKESK come from the germline V gene. Trimming cost V 1 base and J 4 bases; bases outside gene matches: 5. This CDR3 contains 15 residues. The chain's CDR3 is CASSQVQGVADTQYF. CDR3 bases: TGTGCCAGCAGCCAAGTTCAGGGGGTGGCAGATACGCAGTATTTT.

The table lists this clonotype with a few counts. J is TRBJ2-4 and V is TRBV20-1; the D is unclear. The CDR3 runs to 13 residues. Trimming removed 4 bases from V and 1 base from J, with 8 bases in between. Germline V gives CDR1 DFQATT, CDR2 SNEGSKA (reference sequence). In DNA form, the CDR3 reads TGCAGTGCTAAGGTGGAGGCCAAAAACATTCAGTACTTC. Translation gives CSAKVEAKNIQYF.

This clonotype appeared many times. The chain recombines TRBV20-1 with TRBJ2-7; 8 bases map to TRBD1. The germline gives CDR1 DFQATT, CDR2 SNEGSKA (reference sequence). The CDR3 contains 15 residues. V lost 3 bases and J lost 1; bases outside the gene matches: 8. The DNA of the CDR3 is TGCAGTGCTAGGCCTGGACAGGGAAAATCCTACGAGCAGTACTTC. Its translation is CSARPGQGKSYEQYF.

This clonotype has more than one count but fewer than ten. The chain joins TRBV20-1 to TRBJ2-3; 11 nucleotides align to TRBD2. This CDR3 is built from 15 residues. Germline V gene sequence: CDR1 DFQATT, CDR2 SNEGSKA (reference sequence). V lost 6 bases to trimming and J lost 8 bases; unmatched junction nucleotides: 13. In nucleotides, the CDR3 is TGCAGTGCCTTAGATCCATCTAGCGGGAGGACTACGCAGTATTTT. This codes for CSALDPSSGRTTQYF.

The chain uses TRBV3-1 and TRBJ2-3; 8 bases match TRBD1. The CDR3 has 15 amino acids. Germline trimming cut 0 bases from V and 5 bases from J; bases unmatched to any gene: 4. The V gene's germline CDR1 is LGHDT and CDR2 YNNKEL (reference sequence). In DNA form, the CDR3 reads TGTGCCAGCAGCCAAGACAGGGGGCGAGGAGATACGCAGTATTTT. This encodes CASSQDRGRGDTQYF.

This clonotype turned up a few times. The chain recombines TRBV6-5 with TRBJ1-4; D is uncertain. Trimming shortened V by 0 bases and J by 5 bases, and 10 bases separated the two germline ends. CDR3 length equals 15 residues. The germline V gene has CDR1 MNHEY and CDR2 SVGAGI. The CDR3 DNA is TGTGCCAGCAGTTACTCTAATAGTCTCAATGAAAAACTGTTTTTT. It specifies CASSYSNSLNEKLFF.

This clonotype appeared a few times. CDR3 residues: CASSHGQGRTYEQYF. CDR3 DNA sequence: TGCGCCAGCAGCCACGGACAGGGGCGCACCTACGAGCAGTACTTC. The chain carries TRBV4-1 and TRBJ2-1; 9 nucleotides line up with TRBD1. The DNA end is more similar to TRBJ2-7, so the J call may be wrong. Germline V CDR1 and CDR2: MGHRA, YSYEKL. The CDR3 length is 15 residues.

In this sample, this clonotype turned up a few times. V is TRBV20-1 and J is TRBJ2-3; 9 nucleotides agree with TRBD1. CDR3 size: 14 residues. With V trimmed by 2 bases and J by 2 bases, 2 bases remained unmatched. Germline V CDR1 and CDR2: DFQATT, SNEGSKA (reference sequence). The chain's CDR3 is CSARRQGVTDTQYF. In nucleotides, the CDR3 is TGCAGTGCTAGACGACAGGGGGTCACAGATACGCAGTATTTT.

The chain combines TRBV7-9 with TRBJ2-1; D unclear. The CDR3 covers 11 residues. From germline, CDR1 is SEHNR and CDR2 FQNEAQ (reference sequence). Trimming cost V 5 bases and J 7 bases, with 6 bases left between them. Here the CDR3 reads CASSAKNEQFF. CDR3 DNA: TGTGCCAGCAGCGCTAAAAATGAGCAGTTCTTC.

This clonotype was seen ten or more times. This chain joins TRBV29-1 and TRBJ1-1, with 12 nucleotides matching TRBD1. The germline CDR1 and CDR2 sequences are SQVTM and ANQGSEA. The CDR3 length is 15 residues. The J segment lost 4 bases and the V segment lost 3 bases, leaving 6 bases of the junction unmatched. CDR3 nucleotides: TGCAGCGTTGATCTGGGACAGGGGGCAGTCACTGAAGCTTTCTTT. Protein product: CSVDLGQGAVTEAFF. Supplemented by reference TRBV29-1 and TRBJ1-1, the full variable domain reads SAVISQKPSRDICQRGTSLTIQCQVDSQVTMMFWYRQQPGQSLTLIATANQGSEATYESGFVIDKFPISRPNLTFSTLTVSNMSPEDSSIYLCSVDLGQGAVTEAFFGQGTRLTVV.

The rearrangement links TRBV12-3 or TRBV12-4 to TRBJ1-1; no firm D call. With 5 bases removed from V and 7 bases from J, the gap between germline ends came to 11 bases. This CDR3 spans 12 amino acids. In nucleotides, the CDR3 is TGTGCCAGCAGTCTCCAACCAGGTGAAGCTTTCTTT. This codes for CASSLQPGEAFF.

The genes are TRBV20-1 and TRBJ2-7; no clear D. Germline assignment: CDR1 DFQATT and CDR2 SNEGSKA (reference sequence). With 3 bases removed from V and 5 bases from J, the gap between germline ends came to 8 bases. The CDR3 totals 11 residues. CDR3 in amino acids: CSASKGHEQYF. CDR3 DNA: TGCAGTGCTAGCAAGGGTCACGAGCAGTACTTC.

This clonotype was counted ten times or more. The J gene is TRBJ2-7, the V gene TRBV20-1; the D is unclear. Germline lookup yields CDR1 DFQATT and CDR2 SNEGSKA (reference sequence). This CDR3 comprises 14 residues. Trimming removed 3 bases from V and 6 bases from J, with 18 bases in between. CDR3 DNA: TGCAGTGCTAGCGAATCGGGCGGTCTGACCGAGCAGTACTTC. It encodes CSASESGGLTEQYF.

This clonotype was counted many times. The V and J genes are TRBV27 and TRBJ2-1, with 7 bases aligning to TRBD2. Germline lookup yields CDR1 MNHEY and CDR2 SMNVEV (reference sequence). V trimming: 5 bases; J trimming: 0 bases; junction bases outside the gene matches: 4. This CDR3 has 15 amino acids. In DNA form, the CDR3 reads TGTGCCAGCAGTCCTAGCGGCTTCTCCTACAATGAGCAGTTCTTC. Its protein is CASSPSGFSYNEQFF.

The V call is TRBV12-3 or TRBV12-4, the J call TRBJ1-2, with TRBD1 as a possible D gene (5 bases). The CDR3 length is 12 residues. V dropped 3 bases and J dropped 5 bases, with 7 bases sitting between them. Here the CDR3 reads CASSFRAYGYTF. The CDR3 region has the DNA TGTGCCAGCAGTTTCAGGGCGTATGGCTACACCTTC.

The table lists this clonotype with a few counts. J is TRBJ1-3 and V is TRBV28; no clear D gene. CDR1 and CDR2 (germline): MDHEN, SYDVKM. With 5 bases removed from V and 0 bases from J, the gap between germline ends came to 8 bases. The CDR3 has 14 residues. The CDR3 protein is CASSQPSSGNTIYF. CDR3 coding DNA: TGTGCCAGCAGTCAACCATCCTCTGGAAACACCATATATTTT.

This clonotype was counted between two and nine times. V usage is TRBV6-1 and J usage is TRBJ1-6; TRBD1 matches 7 bases. The trim removed 6 bases at V and 4 bases at J, leaving 12 bases unmatched. This CDR3 comprises 17 residues. CDR1 and CDR2 from the germline V gene are MNHNS and SASEGT. This CDR3 reads CASRHPLRDSYNSPLHF. The DNA for the CDR3 is TGTGCCAGCAGACACCCCCTCCGGGACAGTTATAATTCACCCCTCCACTTT.

This clonotype has just a few counts. This chain joins TRBV7-9 and TRBJ2-1, with 7 bases identical to TRBD2. The tail of the sequence fits TRBJ2-7 better, so the J call may be wrong. The CDR3 length is 16 residues. Germline CDR1 reads SEHNR; CDR2 reads FQNEAQ (reference sequence). CDR3 sequence: CASSLAGLGDGYEQYF. DNA for the CDR3: TGTGCCAGCAGCTTAGCAGGACTAGGAGACGGATACGAGCAGTACTTC.

The V call is TRBV12-3 or TRBV12-4, the J call TRBJ2-5; D possibly matches TRBD1 or TRBD2 (5 bases each). The J call is doubtful: the DNA matches TRBJ2-7 better. The CDR3 covers 13 residues. The CDR3 region is CASTLGRYYEQYF. Written as DNA, the CDR3 is TGTGCCAGCACCTTGGGACGGTATTACGAGCAGTACTTC.

V and J are TRBV7-2 and TRBJ2-3; TRBD1 agrees at 8 bases. This CDR3 has 13 amino acids. Looked up from germline, CDR1 is SGHTA and CDR2 is FQGNSA. Germline trimming cut 5 bases from V and 6 bases from J; bases unmatched to any gene: 4. The CDR3 here is CASSPDRVDTQYF. In DNA, the CDR3 is TGTGCCAGCAGCCCGGACAGGGTGGATACGCAGTATTTT.

This chain joins TRBV6-5 and TRBJ2-5; D might be TRBD1 (6 bases). The J call may be incorrect, as the DNA end agrees better with TRBJ2-7. CDR3 length: 14 amino acids. Looked up from germline, CDR1 is MNHEY and CDR2 is SVGAGI. CDR3 amino acids: CASSYSRGNYEQYF. The CDR3 DNA reads TGTGCCAGCAGTTACTCGAGGGGGAACTACGAGCAGTACTTC.

Only a few counts were recorded for this clonotype. V is TRBV7-2 and J is TRBJ2-4; D call uncertain. CDR3 size: 15 residues. The V gene lost 3 bases and the J gene lost 2 bases, with 11 bases spanning the gap. Germline-derived CDR1 and CDR2 are SGHTA and FQGNSA. The CDR3 is CASSLATFPKNIQYF. For the CDR3, the DNA is TGTGCCAGCAGCTTGGCGACTTTCCCCAAAAACATTCAGTACTTC.